The 2 T cell receptor beta chains below all came from one sample that was sequenced in a study of control samples from healthy donors and cancer patients. Repertoires were generated with immunoSEQ multiplex PCR, while TCRdb's copy carries only in-frame clones and drops some. The top ten clones hold about 7.2% of a sample with about 110,000 clones, about nine tenths of them seen once. Sequenced sample: blood. Source of these receptors: a woman aged 18-29 years in good health.

The chain employs TRBV10-3 and TRBJ1-3; D unresolved. With 6 bases removed from V and 2 bases from J, the gap between germline ends came to 8 bases. The CDR3 is 13 residues long. Per the germline V gene, CDR1 is ENHRY and CDR2 is SYGVKD. This CDR3 reads CAIRVAAGNTIYF. Written as DNA, the CDR3 is TGTGCCATCAGAGTGGCGGCTGGAAACACCATATATTTT.

The rearrangement uses TRBV28 and TRBJ1-2; D is possibly TRBD1 (6 bases). The CDR3 runs to 15 residues. V gave up 7 bases and J gave up 5 bases, with 20 bases separating them. Germline V lookup: CDR1 MDHEN, CDR2 SYDVKM. CDR3 DNA: TGTGCCAGCACCCAAGGGGGTAGTCCGTCGTATGGCTACACCTTC. Encoded protein: CASTQGGSPSYGYTF.